This passage covers 24 T cell receptor beta chains from one sample sequenced in a study of T cells in localized non-small cell lung cancer. Libraries were prepared by immunoSEQ multiplex PCR; TCRdb keeps only in-frame clonotypes and omits some of them. This sample yields tens of thousands of clones, of which around 73% are seen a single time; approximately 35% belongs to the top ten. The sample was peripheral blood, taken before any cancer treatment. The receptors originated from a male donor aged 60 or older with stage II squamous cell lung carcinoma.

The CDR3: CASSGAGMNTEAFF. CDR3 sequence (DNA): TGTGCCAGCAGCGGAGCCGGAATGAACACTGAAGCTTTCTTT. The J gene is TRBJ1-1, the V gene TRBV9; D is ambiguous. In germline, CDR1 is SGDLS, CDR2 YYNGEE. Trimming left V 3 bases short and J 0 bases short, with 9 bases between. This CDR3 contains 14 residues.

This clone was recorded only once. The chain couples TRBV12-5 to TRBJ1-1; D remains ambiguous. Between the trimmed V and J ends, which lost 1 base and 5 bases, there was a span of 8 bases. CDR3 length equals 13 residues. The germline V gene has CDR1 LGHNT and CDR2 FRNRAP. The CDR3 loop is CASGLEEGTEAFF. CDR3 in DNA: TGTGCTAGTGGTTTGGAGGAGGGAACTGAAGCTTTCTTT.

The V and J genes are TRBV2 and TRBJ2-5, with D unclear. CDR1 and CDR2 (germline): SNHLY, FYNNEI. The CDR3 length is 13 residues. V was trimmed by 4 bases and J by 1 base, leaving 7 bases between them. CDR3 nucleotide sequence: TGTGCCAGCAGTGTTTCCGTCCAAGAGACCCAGTACTTC. This gives the protein CASSVSVQETQYF.

The chain couples TRBV27 to TRBJ2-3; D call uncertain. Germline assignment: CDR1 MNHEY and CDR2 SMNVEV (reference sequence). The CDR3 consists of 14 residues. Trimming removed 5 bases from V and 2 bases from J, with 11 bases in between. This chain's CDR3 is CASSVDSFTDTQYF. CDR3 DNA: TGTGCCAGCAGTGTTGACTCCTTCACAGATACGCAGTATTTT.

This clone appeared a few times. This chain uses TRBV2 with TRBJ1-1; D ambiguous. There are 11 residues in the CDR3. Germline CDR1 SNHLY, CDR2 FYNNEI. Trimming took off 6 bases at V and 6 bases at J, with 8 bases between the two ends. CDR3 sequence (DNA): TGTGCCAGCAGCCGGACTTCTGAAGCTTTCTTT. Translated, it gives CASSRTSEAFF.

This clone was detected only a few times. The chain combines TRBV9 with TRBJ2-1, with D perhaps TRBD2 (6 bases). The CDR3 is 15 amino acids. V was pared by 0 bases and J by 5 bases, with 12 bases between. Germline CDR1 and CDR2: SGDLS and YYNGEE. The CDR3, as DNA: TGTGCCAGCAGCGTAGAGGGCAGGGAGGACAATGAGCAGTTCTTC. This encodes CASSVEGREDNEQFF.

The rearrangement uses TRBV6-5 and TRBJ1-5, with D perhaps TRBD1 (5 bases). Germline-derived CDR1 and CDR2 are MNHEY and SVGAGI. This CDR3 is 15 amino acids long. The V gene lost 2 bases and the J gene lost 2 bases, with 10 bases spanning the gap. The CDR3 DNA reads as TGTGCCAGCAGTTACAGGGGTATAGGCAATCAGCCCCAGCATTTT. Translated: CASSYRGIGNQPQHF.

The CDR3 sequence: CASSLGIDLANTGELFF. CDR3 sequence (DNA): TGTGCCAGCAGCTTAGGCATTGACCTAGCGAACACCGGGGAGCTGTTTTTT. The rearrangement joins TRBV7-9 to TRBJ2-2; D unclear. Per germline, CDR1 SEHNR and CDR2 FQNEAQ (reference sequence). Trimming pared 1 base from V and 0 bases from J, leaving 12 bases between. The CDR3 runs to 17 residues. The full variable domain, with the rest looked up from reference TRBV7-9 and TRBJ2-2, is DTGVSQNPRHKITKRGQNVTFRCDPISEHNRLYWYRQTLGQGPEFLTYFQNEAQLEKSRLLSDRFSAERPKGSFSTLEIQRTEQGDSAMYLCASSLGIDLANTGELFFGEGSRLTVL.

The V call is TRBV11-2, the J call TRBJ2-1; no firm D call. The germline V and J ends were trimmed by 7 bases and 9 bases, with 25 bases remaining between them. Germline V gives CDR1 SGHAT, CDR2 FQNNGV. The CDR3 contains 16 residues. CDR3 nucleotide sequence: TGTGCCAGCAACACCGTCGGATCATTGCCAGTGGCTGAGCAGTTCTTC. It codes for CASNTVGSLPVAEQFF.

V is TRBV6-1 and J is TRBJ1-1, with D possibly being TRBD1 (5 bases). The germline V gene encodes CDR1 MNHNS and CDR2 SASEGT. The V gene lost 5 bases and the J gene lost 4 bases, with 17 bases spanning the gap. There are 15 residues in the CDR3. The CDR3 DNA reads as TGTGCCAGCAGTCTCATCGGGGGAAGAGGCACTGAAGCTTTCTTT. Translating gives CASSLIGGRGTEAFF.

This chain connects TRBV27 to TRBJ1-5; D remains ambiguous. V lost 6 bases to trimming and J lost 4 bases, with 7 bases between them. Germline values: CDR1 MNHEY, CDR2 SMNVEV (reference sequence). The CDR3 is 12 residues long. CDR3 coding DNA: TGTGCCAGCAGCAGCTTTAATCAGCCCCAGCATTTT. It codes for CASSSFNQPQHF.

The chain combines TRBV7-2 with TRBJ2-5; TRBD2 matches 7 bases. After removal of 0 bases from V and 2 bases from J, the junction contained 9 bases not matched to a gene. This CDR3 has 17 residues. The germline CDR1 and CDR2 sequences are SGHTA and FQGNSA. The CDR3: CASSLAHRSGGQETQYF. In DNA, the CDR3 is TGTGCCAGCAGCTTAGCGCATCGTTCGGGGGGACAAGAGACCCAGTACTTC.

V is TRBV7-9 and J is TRBJ1-2; 10 bases are a match to TRBD1. V trimming: 5 bases; J trimming: 4 bases; junction bases outside the gene matches: 13. The CDR3 loop spans 17 amino acids. CDR1 and CDR2 from the germline V gene are SEHNR and FQNEAQ (reference sequence). Here the CDR3 reads CASSDPGTGARSYGYTF. The CDR3 DNA follows: TGTGCCAGCAGCGACCCCGGGACAGGGGCACGATCCTATGGCTACACCTTC.

The chain's CDR3 is CASTPGPNTEAFF. The CDR3 DNA sequence: TGTGCCAGCACCCCGGGCCCCAACACTGAAGCTTTCTTT. The chain links TRBV6-6 to TRBJ1-1; no clear D gene. The CDR3 spans 13 residues. Trimming cost V 7 bases and J 2 bases, with 11 bases left between them. From germline, CDR1 is MNHNY and CDR2 SVGAGI (reference sequence).

On this clone itself: At the DNA level, this CDR3 is encoded by other sequences in the same sample as well. V gene TRBV5-1 combines with J gene TRBJ2-5, with 12 bases aligning to TRBD2. Germline trimming cut 4 bases from V and 5 bases from J; bases unmatched to any gene: 9. The CDR3 extends over 16 amino acids. CDR1 and CDR2 from the germline V gene are SGHRS and YFSETQ. Written as DNA, the CDR3 is TGCGCCAGCAGCGGTCCGACTAGCGGGAGAGCGGAGACCCAGTACTTC. Translated, it gives CASSGPTSGRAETQYF.

A single count supports this clone. The gene calls are TRBV19 and TRBJ2-2; 9 bases are shared with TRBD2. Germline CDR1 is LNHDA and CDR2 is SQIVND (reference sequence). The CDR3 runs 15 residues. V was pared by 6 bases and J by 4 bases, with 6 bases of the junction left unmatched. The CDR3 DNA is TGTGCCAGTAGGGCCCAGCGGGGGGCCACCGGGGAGCTGTTTTTT. This sequence encodes CASRAQRGATGELFF.

The J gene is TRBJ1-1, the V gene TRBV29-1, with D uncertain. The CDR3 has 11 residues. The V gene's germline CDR1 is SQVTM and CDR2 ANQGSEA. Trimming cost V 3 bases and J 1 base, with 3 bases left between them. Here the CDR3 reads CSVEWNTEAFF. The CDR3 DNA follows: TGCAGCGTTGAGTGGAACACTGAAGCTTTCTTT.

The chain is built from TRBV6-1 and TRBJ1-1; D not certain. V lost 0 bases, J lost 8 bases, and 7 bases lay in between. This CDR3 region has 12 residues. The germline gives CDR1 MNHNS, CDR2 SASEGT. CDR3 sequence (DNA): TGTGCCAGCAGTGAAGCGAATGGGGAAGCTTTCTTT. It translates to CASSEANGEAFF.

CDR3 region: CASSGGISEQFF. CDR3 sequence (DNA): TGTGCCAGCAGTGGAGGGATTTCCGAGCAGTTCTTC. The chain couples TRBV6-5 to TRBJ2-1; the D gene is possibly TRBD2 (6 bases). The V end lost 5 bases, the J end lost 10 bases, and 12 bases lay between the germline ends. The CDR3 length is 12 residues. In germline, CDR1 is MNHEY, CDR2 SVGAGI.

The V call is TRBV6-5, the J call TRBJ2-7; D is perhaps TRBD2 (5 bases). Looked up from germline, CDR1 is MNHEY and CDR2 is SVGAGI. The CDR3 contains 14 residues. V shed 6 bases and J shed 2 bases, with 14 bases lying between them. In DNA form, the CDR3 reads TGTGCCAGCAGCGCGGATGCTAGCCCCTACGAGCAGTACTTC. The encoded protein is CASSADASPYEQYF.

The gene calls are TRBV5-1 and TRBJ1-2, with D hard to call. Germline loops: CDR1 SGHRS, CDR2 YFSETQ. The CDR3 length is 13 residues. V lost 4 bases to trimming and J lost 7 bases, with 14 bases between them. The CDR3 bases are TGCGCCAGCAGCGTACGAGGAGGGTTTGGCTACACCTTC. Translation gives CASSVRGGFGYTF.

The chain has TRBV5-6 and TRBJ1-1, with D maybe TRBD1 (6 bases). This CDR3 is built from 14 residues. V was shortened by 3 bases and J by 2 bases, with 11 bases between the two germline ends. Germline V gene sequence: CDR1 SGHDT, CDR2 YYEEEE. Here the CDR3 DNA reads TGTGCCAGCAGCTCCGGACAGCACAACACTGAAGCTTTCTTT. This encodes CASSSGQHNTEAFF.

V and J are TRBV5-1 and TRBJ1-1; D may be TRBD1 (5 bases). Trimming took 5 bases from V and 0 from J, leaving 14 bases between them. This CDR3 contains 15 residues. Looked up from germline, CDR1 is SGHRS and CDR2 is YFSETQ. The DNA for the CDR3 is TGCGCCAGCAGTCCTGGATCAGGGCTGAACACTGAAGCTTTCTTT. This encodes CASSPGSGLNTEAFF. Based on the CDR3 plus reference TRBV5-1 and TRBJ1-1, the full variable domain is KAGVTQTPRYLIKTRGQQVTLSCSPISGHRSVSWYQQTPGQGLQFLFEYFSETQRNKGNFPGRFSGRQFSNSRSEMNVSTLELGDSALYLCASSPGSGLNTEAFFGQGTRLTVV.

The chain joins TRBV7-8 to TRBJ1-2; D not resolved. The CDR3 loop spans 15 amino acids. Germline V gene sequence: CDR1 SGHVS, CDR2 FQNEAQ. V dropped 1 base and J dropped 2 bases, with 11 bases sitting between them. The CDR3 bases are TGTGCCAGCAGCTTAGGACCGAACGCGAACTATGGCTACACCTTC. Residues: CASSLGPNANYGYTF.